A single sample gave rise to the 15 T cell receptor beta chains below, sequenced in a study of chemoradiotherapy in HPV16-positive cancers. Using immunoSEQ multiplex PCR, the repertoire was profiled, and TCRdb retains in-frame clones only, with some absent. The data contain about 6,700 clones, around 86% of them singletons. The sequencing here drew on tumor tissue, taken from a patient who underwent chemoradiotherapy. The receptors here all came from a human donor with HPV-associated anogenital cancer.

The chain recombines TRBV19 with TRBJ2-3; tentative D call: TRBD2 (6 bases). From germline, CDR1 is LNHDA and CDR2 SQIVND (reference sequence). The CDR3 consists of 15 residues. The V end lost 9 bases, the J end lost 0 bases, and 16 bases lay between the germline ends. This CDR3 reads CASQAGRTSTDTQYF. In DNA, the CDR3 is TGTGCCAGCCAGGCCGGGAGAACTAGCACAGATACGCAGTATTTT.

V and J are TRBV7-2 and TRBJ2-7; D gene uncertain. Deletions cut 5 bases from V and 1 base from J, with 12 bases between. The CDR3 spans 14 residues. Germline V gene data show CDR1 as SGHTA and CDR2 as FQGNSA. The DNA of the CDR3 is TGTGCCAGCAGCCTCCCGGTGAGGTCCTACGAGCAGTACTTC. Translation: CASSLPVRSYEQYF.

CDR3 sequence reads: CASSQARTVETQYF. CDR3 DNA sequence: TGCGCCAGCAGCCAAGCGAGGACAGTAGAGACCCAGTACTTC. The V call is TRBV4-1, the J call TRBJ2-5; a weak D match, TRBD1 (6 bases). V shed 1 base and J shed 4 bases, with 10 bases lying between them. Germline loops: CDR1 MGHRA, CDR2 YSYEKL. The length of the CDR3 is 14 residues.

The chain employs TRBV11-1 and TRBJ2-5, with unresolved D. This CDR3 is 16 amino acids long. CDR1 SGHAT and CDR2 FQDESV come from the germline V gene (reference sequence). Trimming removed 3 bases from V and 1 base from J, with 15 bases in between. The CDR3 loop is CASSLLLTSVQETQYF. The CDR3, as DNA: TGTGCCAGCAGCTTGCTTTTGACCTCAGTCCAAGAGACCCAGTACTTC.

The chain employs TRBV29-1 and TRBJ1-1; TRBD1 might be the D (6 bases). The V gene lost 6 bases and the J gene lost 1 base, with 12 bases spanning the gap. This CDR3 comprises 13 residues. The V gene's germline CDR1 is SQVTM and CDR2 ANQGSEA. The CDR3 coding sequence is TGCAGCGTCCACAGGGACCCGAACACTGAAGCTTTCTTT. Translating gives CSVHRDPNTEAFF. The full variable domain, rest sourced from reference TRBV29-1 and TRBJ1-1, is SAVISQKPSRDICQRGTSLTIQCQVDSQVTMMFWYRQQPGQSLTLIATANQGSEATYESGFVIDKFPISRPNLTFSTLTVSNMSPEDSSIYLCSVHRDPNTEAFFGQGTRLTVV.

This chain links TRBV19 with TRBJ2-7; TRBD1 aligns across 11 bases. J was trimmed by 6 bases and V by 5 bases; bases with no gene match: 6. Germline lookup yields CDR1 LNHDA and CDR2 SQIVND (reference sequence). The CDR3 has 14 amino acids. The CDR3 nucleotides are TGTGCCAGTAGTTCGGACAGGGGGCCGGGCGAGCAGTACTTC. Translating it yields CASSSDRGPGEQYF.

The chain carries TRBV14 and TRBJ1-1; D is ambiguous. This CDR3 is built from 14 residues. The germline CDR1 and CDR2 sequences are SGHDN and FVKESK. V gave up 0 bases and J gave up 1 base, with 6 bases separating them. This chain's CDR3 is CASSQELGNTEAFF. For the CDR3, the DNA is TGTGCCAGCAGCCAAGAACTCGGGAACACTGAAGCTTTCTTT.

This sequence joins TRBV11-3 and TRBJ2-1; 9 bases agree with TRBD2. V lost 4 bases, J lost 2 bases, and 3 bases stayed unmatched. The CDR3 consists of 15 residues. Per the germline V gene, CDR1 is SGHNT and CDR2 is YENEEA. CDR3 protein: CASSSSGGPYNEQFF. The CDR3 DNA reads as TGTGCCAGCAGCTCAAGCGGGGGGCCCTACAATGAGCAGTTCTTC.

The chain combines TRBV2 with TRBJ2-7, with a tentative D call TRBD2 (5 bases). The CDR3 extends over 13 amino acids. V shed 4 bases and J shed 0 bases, with 7 bases lying between them. The V gene's germline CDR1 is SNHLY and CDR2 FYNNEI. The CDR3 here is CASSAGDSYEQYF. In DNA form, the CDR3 reads TGTGCCAGCAGTGCCGGGGACTCCTACGAGCAGTACTTC.

The CDR3: CASSGDSGRNEQFF. In nucleotides, the CDR3 is TGTGCCAGCAGCGGAGATAGCGGGAGAAATGAGCAGTTCTTC. The chain recombines TRBV11-3 with TRBJ2-1, with 9 bases aligning to TRBD2. Germline CDR1 SGHNT, CDR2 YENEEA. There are 14 residues in the CDR3. Trimming at V came to 5 bases and at J to 7 bases, leaving 6 bases not matched to a gene.

V is TRBV19 and J is TRBJ2-7; 9 nucleotides align to TRBD1. This CDR3 comprises 17 residues. Germline V gene data show CDR1 as LNHDA and CDR2 as SQIVND (reference sequence). The V segment lost 10 bases and the J segment 6 bases; nucleotides outside the gene matches: 22. In DNA form, the CDR3 reads TGTGCCACCCAAGGGACACCGTACGAGGGGACAGGGATCGAGCAGTACTTC. Protein sequence: CATQGTPYEGTGIEQYF.

V gene TRBV19 combines with J gene TRBJ1-1; 7 bases match TRBD1. The length of the CDR3 is 15 residues. V shed 4 bases and J 5 bases; nucleotides not matched to a gene: 10. Germline V CDR1 and CDR2: LNHDA, SQIVND (reference sequence). CDR3 in amino acids: CASSRRDSGGTEAFF. The CDR3 coding sequence is TGTGCCAGTAGTAGGAGGGACAGTGGAGGGACTGAAGCTTTCTTT.

V usage is TRBV9 and J usage is TRBJ2-2; 9 nucleotides agree with TRBD2. CDR1 SGDLS and CDR2 YYNGEE come from the germline V gene. CDR3 length: 15 residues. Trimming removed 0 bases from V and 3 bases from J; junction bases left unmatched: 0. CDR3 residues: CASSVGTSDTGELFF. In DNA, the CDR3 is TGTGCCAGCAGCGTAGGGACTAGCGACACCGGGGAGCTGTTTTTT.

The rearrangement uses TRBV9 and TRBJ1-3; no reliable D call. The CDR3 is 15 residues long. Germline values: CDR1 SGDLS, CDR2 YYNGEE. With 6 bases removed from V and 1 base from J, the gap between germline ends came to 14 bases. CDR3 coding DNA: TGTGCCAGCACTCCGGCACCTCAGTCTGGAAACACCATATATTTT. Amino acids: CASTPAPQSGNTIYF.

The rearrangement links TRBV5-1 to TRBJ1-2; tentatively, D is TRBD1 (5 bases). Germline CDR1 reads SGHRS; CDR2 reads YFSETQ. V shed 3 bases and J shed 6 bases, with 9 bases lying between them. The CDR3 has 12 amino acids. The CDR3 DNA reads as TGCGCCAGCAGCTCGGGACGGGATGGCTACACCTTC. It translates to CASSSGRDGYTF.